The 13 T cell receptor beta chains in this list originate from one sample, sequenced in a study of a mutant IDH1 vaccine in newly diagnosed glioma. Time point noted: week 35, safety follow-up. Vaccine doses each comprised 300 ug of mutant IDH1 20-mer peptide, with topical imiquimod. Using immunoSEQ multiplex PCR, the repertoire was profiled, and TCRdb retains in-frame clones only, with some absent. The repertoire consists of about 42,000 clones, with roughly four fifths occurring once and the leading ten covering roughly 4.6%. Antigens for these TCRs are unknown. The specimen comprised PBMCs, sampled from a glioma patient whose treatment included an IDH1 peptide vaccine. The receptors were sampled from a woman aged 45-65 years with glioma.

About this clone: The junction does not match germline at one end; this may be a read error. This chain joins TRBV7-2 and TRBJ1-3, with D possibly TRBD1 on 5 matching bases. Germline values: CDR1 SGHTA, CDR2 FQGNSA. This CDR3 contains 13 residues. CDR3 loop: CASSLGKAGPTNF. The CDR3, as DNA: TGTGCCAGCAGCTTAGGGAAAGCGGGACCCACGAATTTT.

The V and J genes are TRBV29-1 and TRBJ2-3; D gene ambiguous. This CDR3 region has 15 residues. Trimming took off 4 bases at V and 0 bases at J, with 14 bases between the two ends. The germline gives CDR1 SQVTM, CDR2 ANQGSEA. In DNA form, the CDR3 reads TGCAGCGTTGGGTTGGCGGTATCTAGCACAGATACGCAGTATTTT. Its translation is CSVGLAVSSTDTQYF.

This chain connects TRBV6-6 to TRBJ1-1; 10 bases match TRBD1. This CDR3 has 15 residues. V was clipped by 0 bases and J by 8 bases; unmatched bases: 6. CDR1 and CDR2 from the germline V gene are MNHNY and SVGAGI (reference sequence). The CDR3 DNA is TGTGCCAGCAGTTACTCGACAGGGGGCTTTTCAGAAGCTTTCTTT. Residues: CASSYSTGGFSEAFF.

CDR3 sequence: CASSLAGLSPLHF. The CDR3 DNA follows: TGTGCCAGCAGTTTGGCAGGGCTTTCACCCCTCCACTTT. The rearrangement links TRBV27 to TRBJ1-6, with TRBD1 as a possible D gene (5 bases). This CDR3 region has 13 residues. The germline gives CDR1 MNHEY, CDR2 SMNVEV (reference sequence). The ends were cut back, 3 bases at V and 9 bases at J, with 9 bases in the middle.

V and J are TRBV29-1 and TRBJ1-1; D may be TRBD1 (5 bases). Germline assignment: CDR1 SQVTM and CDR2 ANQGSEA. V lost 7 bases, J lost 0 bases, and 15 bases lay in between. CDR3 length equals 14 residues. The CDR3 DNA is TGCAGCGCCGACCCCCAGGGTCTGAACACTGAAGCTTTCTTT. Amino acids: CSADPQGLNTEAFF.

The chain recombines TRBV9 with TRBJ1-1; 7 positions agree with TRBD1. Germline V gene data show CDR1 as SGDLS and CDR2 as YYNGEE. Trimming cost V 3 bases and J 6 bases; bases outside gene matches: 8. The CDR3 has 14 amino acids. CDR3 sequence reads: CASSEETGVAEAFF. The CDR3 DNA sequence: TGTGCCAGCAGCGAGGAAACAGGGGTCGCTGAAGCTTTCTTT.

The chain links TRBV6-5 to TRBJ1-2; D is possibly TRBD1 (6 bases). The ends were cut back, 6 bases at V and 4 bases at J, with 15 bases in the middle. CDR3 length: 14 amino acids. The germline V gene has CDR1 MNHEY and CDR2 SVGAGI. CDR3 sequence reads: CASRPPGQFYGYTF. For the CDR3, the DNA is TGTGCCAGCAGACCACCCGGACAGTTCTATGGCTACACCTTC.

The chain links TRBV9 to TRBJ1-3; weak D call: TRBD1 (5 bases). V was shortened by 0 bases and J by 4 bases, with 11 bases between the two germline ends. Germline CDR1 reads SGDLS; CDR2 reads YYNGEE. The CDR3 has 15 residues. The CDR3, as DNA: TGTGCCAGCAGCGTAGCTCTGGGGGGAGGAAACACCATATATTTT. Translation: CASSVALGGGNTIYF.

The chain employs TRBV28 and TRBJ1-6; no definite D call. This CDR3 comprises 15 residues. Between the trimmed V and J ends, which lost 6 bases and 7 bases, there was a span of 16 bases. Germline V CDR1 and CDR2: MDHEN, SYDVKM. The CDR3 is CASSRSQVWNSPLHF. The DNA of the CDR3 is TGTGCCAGCAGCCGATCGCAGGTTTGGAATTCACCCCTCCACTTT.

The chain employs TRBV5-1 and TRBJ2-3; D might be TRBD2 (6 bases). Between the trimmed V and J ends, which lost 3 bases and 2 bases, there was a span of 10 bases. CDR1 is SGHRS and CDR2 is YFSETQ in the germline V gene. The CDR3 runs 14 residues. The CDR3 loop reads CASSWRRDTDTQYF. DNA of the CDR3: TGCGCCAGCAGCTGGCGGAGGGACACAGATACGCAGTATTTT. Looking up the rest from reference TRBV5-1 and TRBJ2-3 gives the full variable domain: KAGVTQTPRYLIKTRGQQVTLSCSPISGHRSVSWYQQTPGQGLQFLFEYFSETQRNKGNFPGRFSGRQFSNSRSEMNVSTLELGDSALYLCASSWRRDTDTQYFGPGTRLTVL.

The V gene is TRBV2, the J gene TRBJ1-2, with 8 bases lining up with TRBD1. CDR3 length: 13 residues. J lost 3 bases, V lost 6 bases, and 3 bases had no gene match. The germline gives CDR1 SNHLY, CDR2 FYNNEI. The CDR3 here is CASREQGDYGYTF. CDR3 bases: TGTGCCAGCAGAGAACAGGGGGACTATGGCTACACCTTC.

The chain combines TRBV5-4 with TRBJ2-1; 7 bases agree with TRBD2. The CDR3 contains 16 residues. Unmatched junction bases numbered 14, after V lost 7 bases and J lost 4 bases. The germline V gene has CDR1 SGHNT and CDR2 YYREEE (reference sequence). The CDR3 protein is CASGGEAGTLYNEQFF. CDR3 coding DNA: TGTGCCAGCGGGGGGGAAGCAGGGACCCTTTACAATGAGCAGTTCTTC.

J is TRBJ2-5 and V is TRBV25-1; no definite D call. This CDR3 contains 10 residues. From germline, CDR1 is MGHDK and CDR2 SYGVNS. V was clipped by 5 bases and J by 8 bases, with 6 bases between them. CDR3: CASSFQTQYF. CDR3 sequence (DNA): TGTGCCAGCAGTTTTCAAACCCAGTACTTC.